The sequence of this TCR beta chain was determined in a study of T cells in Graves' hyperthyroidism and ophthalmopathy. Template material for amplifying TCR beta CDR3 regions consisted of RNA transcripts. Researchers ran a first-round RT-PCR on the TCR CDR3 using the HTBI primer set. TCRdb recomputed calls from the multiplex PCR reads with MiXCR, one row per CDR3 protein. The profile covers about 420,000 distinct CDR3 sequences, with around 16% appearing a single time and around 7.3% taken by the ten largest. At least ten counts were recorded for this clonotype. Antigen: not known. Extraction of PBMCs used roughly 9.6 ml of fresh peripheral blood. General study results and limits: Ophthalmopathy onset followed model prediction by a median about six months.

The clonotype originates from a woman aged 18 to 35 with Graves' hyperthyroidism. What was sequenced was blood.

CDR3 protein: CSASWVQPQHF. Written as DNA, the CDR3 is TGCAGTGCTTCGTGGGTTCAGCCCCAGCATTTT. V is TRBV20-1 and J is TRBJ1-5, with D hard to call. The CDR3 is 11 amino acids. Germline V CDR1 and CDR2: DFQATT, SNEGSKA (reference sequence). V lost 5 bases and J lost 6, with 8 bases in between.